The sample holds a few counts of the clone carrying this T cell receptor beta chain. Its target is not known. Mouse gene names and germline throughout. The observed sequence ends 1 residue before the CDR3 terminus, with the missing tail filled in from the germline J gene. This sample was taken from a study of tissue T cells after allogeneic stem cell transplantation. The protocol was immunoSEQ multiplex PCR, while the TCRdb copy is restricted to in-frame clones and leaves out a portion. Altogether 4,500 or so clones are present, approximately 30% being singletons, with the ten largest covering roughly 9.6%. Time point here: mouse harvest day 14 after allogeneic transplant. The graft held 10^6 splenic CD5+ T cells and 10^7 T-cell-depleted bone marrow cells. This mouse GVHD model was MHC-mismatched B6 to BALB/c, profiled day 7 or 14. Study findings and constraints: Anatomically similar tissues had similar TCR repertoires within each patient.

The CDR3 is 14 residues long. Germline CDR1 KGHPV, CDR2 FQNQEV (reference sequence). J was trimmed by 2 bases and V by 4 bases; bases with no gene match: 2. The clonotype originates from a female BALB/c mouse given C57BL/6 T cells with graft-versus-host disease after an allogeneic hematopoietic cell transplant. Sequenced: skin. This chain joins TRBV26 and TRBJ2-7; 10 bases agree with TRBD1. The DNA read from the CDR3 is TGTGCCAGCAGTCCCGGGACAGGGGCCTATGAACAGTAC. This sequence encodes CASSPGTGAYEQY. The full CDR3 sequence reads CASSPGTGAYEQYF.